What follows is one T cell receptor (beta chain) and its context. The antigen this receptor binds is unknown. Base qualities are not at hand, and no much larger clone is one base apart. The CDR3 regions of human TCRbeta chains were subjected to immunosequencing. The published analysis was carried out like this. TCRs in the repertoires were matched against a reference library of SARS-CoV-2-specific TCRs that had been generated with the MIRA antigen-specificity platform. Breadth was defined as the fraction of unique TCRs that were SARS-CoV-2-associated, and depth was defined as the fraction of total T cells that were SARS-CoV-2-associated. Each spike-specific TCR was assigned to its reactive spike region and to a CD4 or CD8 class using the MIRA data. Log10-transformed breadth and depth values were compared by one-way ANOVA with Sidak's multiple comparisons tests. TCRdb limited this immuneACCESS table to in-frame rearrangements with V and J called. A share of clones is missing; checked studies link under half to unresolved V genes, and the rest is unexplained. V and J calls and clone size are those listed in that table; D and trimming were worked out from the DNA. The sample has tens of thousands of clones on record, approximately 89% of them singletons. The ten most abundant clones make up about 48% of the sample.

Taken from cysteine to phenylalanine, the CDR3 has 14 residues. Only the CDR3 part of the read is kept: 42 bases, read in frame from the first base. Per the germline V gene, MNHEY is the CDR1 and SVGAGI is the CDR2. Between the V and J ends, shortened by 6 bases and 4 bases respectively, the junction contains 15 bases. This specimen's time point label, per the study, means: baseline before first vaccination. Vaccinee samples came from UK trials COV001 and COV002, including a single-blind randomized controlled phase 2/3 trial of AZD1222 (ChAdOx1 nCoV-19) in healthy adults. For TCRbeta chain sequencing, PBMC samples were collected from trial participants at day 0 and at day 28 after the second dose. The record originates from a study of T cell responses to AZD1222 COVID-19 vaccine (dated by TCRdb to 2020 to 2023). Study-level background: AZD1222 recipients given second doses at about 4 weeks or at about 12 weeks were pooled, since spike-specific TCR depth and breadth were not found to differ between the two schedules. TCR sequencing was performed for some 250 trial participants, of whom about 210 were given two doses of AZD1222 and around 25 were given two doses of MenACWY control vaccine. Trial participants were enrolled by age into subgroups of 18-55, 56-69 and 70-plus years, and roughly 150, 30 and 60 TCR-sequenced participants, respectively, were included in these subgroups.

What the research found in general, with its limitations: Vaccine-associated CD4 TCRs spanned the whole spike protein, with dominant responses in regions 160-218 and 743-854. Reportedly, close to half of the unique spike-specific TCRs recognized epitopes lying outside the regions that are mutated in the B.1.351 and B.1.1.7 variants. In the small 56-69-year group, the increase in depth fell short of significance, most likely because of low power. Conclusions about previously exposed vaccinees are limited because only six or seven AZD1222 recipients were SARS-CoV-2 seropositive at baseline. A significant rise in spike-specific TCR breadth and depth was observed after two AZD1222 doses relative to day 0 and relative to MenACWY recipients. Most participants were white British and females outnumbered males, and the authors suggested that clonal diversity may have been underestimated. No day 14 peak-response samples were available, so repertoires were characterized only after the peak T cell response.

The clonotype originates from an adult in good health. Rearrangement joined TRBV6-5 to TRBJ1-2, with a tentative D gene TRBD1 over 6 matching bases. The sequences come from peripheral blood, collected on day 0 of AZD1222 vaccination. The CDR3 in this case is CASSHSGGSYGYTF. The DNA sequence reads TGTGCCAGCAGCCACTCTGGGGGCTCCTATGGCTACACCTTC.